Each of the 15 T cell receptor beta chains below was sequenced from the same sample in a study of blood T cell repertoires in COVID-19. Repertoires were generated with immunoSEQ multiplex PCR, while TCRdb's copy carries only in-frame clones and drops some. The sample includes under 250,000 clones, 75% to 90% of them seen just once. Specimen: PBMCs or T cells enriched from blood (not recorded which). The receptors were gathered from a woman aged 40 to 49 who had been exposed to COVID-19.

The J gene is TRBJ2-3, the V gene TRBV23-1, with D perhaps matching TRBD2 (5 bases). TRBV23-1 is annotated as an ORF whose role is uncertain. Trimming shortened V by 4 bases and J by 6 bases, and 11 bases separated the two germline ends. This CDR3 is built from 13 residues. CDR3: CASSPVRADTQYF. CDR3 in DNA: TGCGCCAGCAGTCCGGTGAGGGCCGATACGCAGTATTTT.

The chain is built from TRBV12-5 and TRBJ2-1, with 7 bases identical to TRBD1. Unmatched junction bases numbered 3, after V lost 6 bases and J lost 7 bases. The CDR3 is 12 residues long. Per germline, CDR1 LGHNT and CDR2 FRNRAP. The CDR3 nucleotides are TGTGCTAGTGGAGGGGGCGGGAATGAGCAGTTCTTC. Translated: CASGGGGNEQFF.

This chain connects TRBV3-1 (or the pseudogene TRBV3-2) to TRBJ2-1, with 8 bases fitting TRBD1. The length of the CDR3 is 16 residues. In germline, CDR1 is LGHDT, CDR2 YNNKEL (reference sequence). V gave up 0 bases and J gave up 2 bases; unmatched junction bases: 3. CDR3 nucleotides: TGTGCCAGCAGCCAAGATATACAGGGGGCCTACAATGAGCAGTTCTTC. Its translation: CASSQDIQGAYNEQFF.

The chain has TRBV28 and TRBJ2-1, with TRBD2 identical over 9 bases. The J segment lost 4 bases and the V segment lost 5 bases, leaving 15 bases of the junction unmatched. In germline, CDR1 is MDHEN, CDR2 SYDVKM. There are 18 residues in the CDR3. CDR3 DNA: TGTGCCAGCAGTCCCCCCATTATATTAGCGGGGGAGTACAATGAGCAGTTCTTC. Protein product: CASSPPIILAGEYNEQFF. Combining the CDR3 with reference TRBV28 and TRBJ2-1 gives the whole variable domain DVKVTQSSRYLVKRTGEKVFLECVQDMDHENMFWYRQDPGLGLRLIYFSYDVKMKEKGDIPEGYSVSREKKERFSLILESASTNQTSMYLCASSPPIILAGEYNEQFFGPGTRLTVL.

The V and J genes are TRBV11-2 and TRBJ1-2, with 7 bases identical to TRBD1. The CDR3 contains 15 residues. Germline V gene data show CDR1 as SGHAT and CDR2 as FQNNGV. Trimming removed 5 bases from V and 3 bases from J; junction bases left unmatched: 9. The CDR3 DNA reads as TGTGCCAGCAGCGCCCTAGGGGGCGTCTACTATGGCTACACCTTC. It is translated as CASSALGGVYYGYTF.

V usage is TRBV6-5 and J usage is TRBJ1-2; D possibly corresponds to TRBD1 (6 bases). Germline V gene data show CDR1 as MNHEY and CDR2 as SVGAGI. The CDR3 spans 13 residues. The V end was cut by 6 bases, the J end by 4 bases, with 12 bases between. DNA for the CDR3: TGTGCCAGCAGAACAGGGTTGCGCTATGGCTACACCTTC. Translated, it gives CASRTGLRYGYTF.

V is TRBV24-1 and J is TRBJ1-2, with 10 bases matching TRBD1. Germline CDR1 and CDR2: KGHDR and SFDVKD. Trimming cost V 4 bases and J 8 bases; bases outside gene matches: 6. This CDR3 has 14 residues. CDR3 nucleotide sequence: TGTGCCACCAGTGACCGCCGGGACAGGGGCGGCTACACCTTC. It is translated as CATSDRRDRGGYTF.

V usage is TRBV7-9 and J usage is TRBJ2-1, with 8 bases that match TRBD2. Unmatched junction bases numbered 10, after V lost 4 bases and J lost 8 bases. The CDR3 has 15 residues. Germline V lookup: CDR1 SEHNR, CDR2 FQNEAQ (reference sequence). CDR3 in amino acids: CASSSGTSGRDEQFF. The CDR3 nucleotides are TGTGCCAGCAGCTCCGGGACTAGTGGGCGGGATGAGCAGTTCTTC.

The chain uses TRBV19 and TRBJ2-7; TRBD2 agrees at 7 bases. The J segment lost 2 bases and the V segment lost 2 bases, leaving 6 bases of the junction unmatched. The CDR3 spans 15 residues. Germline V gene lookup returns CDR1 LNHDA and CDR2 SQIVND (reference sequence). CDR3 DNA sequence: TGTGCCAGTAGTATACGGCTAGCGGAAACCTACGAGCAGTACGTC. Translation gives CASSIRLAETYEQYV.

The CDR3 DNA reads as TGTGCCAGCTCACCCGGACAGGCGGCTAACACTGAAGCTTTCTTT. Its protein product is CASSPGQAANTEAFF. This rearrangement joins TRBV18 to TRBJ1-1; 7 nucleotides line up with TRBD1. J was trimmed by 2 bases and V by 3 bases; bases with no gene match: 6. Germline V gives CDR1 KGHSH, CDR2 LQKENI. This CDR3 comprises 15 residues.

This sequence joins TRBV19 and TRBJ2-5; 8 bases agree with TRBD2. This CDR3 is built from 14 residues. Trimming took 6 bases from V and 1 from J; bases not matched to a gene: 4. The germline V gene has CDR1 LNHDA and CDR2 SQIVND (reference sequence). The CDR3 is CASSRRGGQETQYF. Here the CDR3 DNA reads TGTGCCAGTAGCCGTCGGGGGGGCCAAGAGACCCAGTACTTC.

This clone was observed a handful of times. The chain recombines TRBV21-1 with TRBJ2-7; the table names TRBD2, a call not compared with the DNA. TRBV21-1 constitutes a pseudogene. CDR3 length equals 18 residues. Here the CDR3 reads CASSKKRPTVRESYEQYV. The CDR3 region has the DNA TGTGCCAGCAGTAAGAAGCGGCCGACCGTGAGGGAGTCCTACGAGCAGTACGTC.

The V call is TRBV6-6, the J call TRBJ2-1, with 12 bases that match TRBD2. Germline values: CDR1 MNHNY, CDR2 SVGAGI (reference sequence). The CDR3 spans 16 residues. With 6 bases clipped from V and 7 bases from J, the junction kept 10 bases outside the gene matches. The CDR3 sequence: CASSNGLAGGENEQFF. DNA for the CDR3: TGTGCCAGCAGCAACGGGCTAGCGGGAGGGGAGAATGAGCAGTTCTTC.

The J gene is TRBJ1-4, the V gene TRBV28, with D hard to call. The V end lost 4 bases, the J end lost 3 bases, and 15 bases lay between the germline ends. Per the germline V gene, CDR1 is MDHEN and CDR2 is SYDVKM. The CDR3 sequence is 16 residues long. CDR3 bases: TGTGCCAGCAGTTCACCCCAGGTACAGCCTAATGAAAAACTGTTTTTT. Amino acid sequence: CASSSPQVQPNEKLFF.

The gene calls are TRBV7-3 and TRBJ1-1; D is ambiguous. The CDR3 runs 14 residues. Germline CDR1 is SGHTA and CDR2 is FQGTGA. Between the trimmed V and J ends, which lost 1 base and 1 base, there was a span of 7 bases. CDR3 in DNA: TGTGCCAGCAGCTTAAGGCCGGGGAACACTGAAGCTTTCTTT. Its translation: CASSLRPGNTEAFF. Full variable domain (outside the CDR3, taken from reference TRBV7-3 and TRBJ1-1): GAGVSQTPSNKVTEKGKYVELRCDPISGHTALYWYRQSLGQGPEFLIYFQGTGAADDSGLPNDRFFAVRPEGSVSTLKIQRTERGDSAVYLCASSLRPGNTEAFFGQGTRLTVV.